The T cell receptor beta chain described here comes from a study of regulatory T cells in long-lasting Graves disease. Across the study: Positivity for TSH receptor antibodies plus over 5 years of antithyroid drugs meant persistent Graves' disease.

As for time point: persistent/refractory GD, antithyroid drugs over 5 years with positive TRAb. TCR sequences were obtained from RNA taken from PBMCs. From an endocrinology department in Xi'an, China, came the patients. Researchers made TCR beta libraries by using iRepertoire HTBI primers and running Arm-PCR on CDR3 regions. Via MiXCR, TCRdb re-called the multiplex PCR reads, giving one row per CDR3 protein. The sample carries some 430,000 distinct CDR3 sequences, around a fifth recorded once. With regard to this clonotype: The antigen is not known.

Trimming left V 2 bases short and J 7 bases short, with 15 bases between. Germline lookup yields CDR1 MNHEY and CDR2 SMNVEV (reference sequence). The CDR3 contains 15 residues. Study-level points and caveats: Persistent disease was characterized by preferential usage of TRBV28, TRBJ1-2 and TRBJ2-5.

Material: peripheral blood mononuclear cells (PBMCs), obtained when the disease was refractory, from a patient treated with antithyroid drugs. The clonotype was recovered from a female donor with Graves disease. J is TRBJ2-1 and V is TRBV27, with D uncertain. The chain's CDR3 is CASSLHGVLKNEQFF. Here the CDR3 DNA reads TGTGCCAGCAGTTTACACGGAGTCTTGAAAAATGAGCAGTTCTTC.